Listed here are 15 T cell receptor beta chains from one sample, sequenced in a study of blood T cells in healthy people across ages. A sample-barcoded 5' primer and a J-beta primer mix were used in a second PCR of roughly 7 to 12 cycles. TCRdb re-analysed the 5' RACE reads in MiXCR, keeping a single row per CDR3 protein. The profile shows around 780,000 distinct CDR3 sequences, approximately 53% of them singletons. Sequenced material: blood. The receptor source for this set is a man in his forties in good health.

This sequence joins TRBV11-3 and TRBJ1-2; D perhaps matches TRBD1 (5 bases). Germline CDR1 is SGHNT and CDR2 is YENEEA. V dropped 5 bases and J dropped 4 bases, with 17 bases sitting between them. This CDR3 has 15 amino acids. CDR3 loop: CASSHNYDRAYGYTF. In nucleotides, the CDR3 is TGTGCCAGCAGCCACAATTACGACAGAGCCTATGGCTACACCTTC. The full variable domain, in which reference TRBV11-3 and TRBJ1-2 provide the parts outside the CDR3, is EAGVVQSPRYKIIEKKQPVAFWCNPISGHNTLYWYLQNLGQGPELLIRYENEEAVDDSQLPKDRFSAERLKGVDSTLKIQPAELGDSAVYLCASSHNYDRAYGYTFGSGTRLTVV.

The rearrangement links TRBV2 to TRBJ2-3; D gene unclear. Trimming removed 6 bases from V and 0 bases from J, with 16 bases in between. The length of the CDR3 is 16 residues. Germline CDR1 and CDR2: SNHLY and FYNNEI. Here the CDR3 DNA reads TGTGCCAGCAGGGGCAGGAGCCCGGACAGCACAGATACGCAGTATTTT. Translated, it gives CASRGRSPDSTDTQYF.

This clonotype was seen more than once but under ten times. The CDR3 loop reads CASSLGSVGNQPQHF. The CDR3 nucleotides are TGTGCCAGCAGTTTAGGGTCCGTCGGCAATCAGCCCCAGCATTTT. The gene calls are TRBV28 and TRBJ1-5, with unresolved D. Trimming took 2 bases from V and 2 from J, leaving 10 bases between them. CDR3 length: 15 amino acids. Germline V CDR1 and CDR2: MDHEN, SYDVKM.

Worth noting for this clonotype: The junction does not match germline at one end; this may be a read error. V and J are TRBV6-1 and TRBJ2-7, with TRBD1 matching 9 bases. Per the germline V gene, CDR1 is MNHNS and CDR2 is SASEGT. The CDR3 sequence is 13 residues long. The CDR3 is CASRDRGFNEQYF. In DNA, the CDR3 is TGTGCCAGCCGTGACAGGGGGTTCAACGAGCAGTACTTC.

The gene calls are TRBV11-2 and TRBJ2-6, with TRBD2 matching over 8 bases. This CDR3 is built from 14 residues. The germline CDR1 and CDR2 sequences are SGHAT and FQNNGV. V gave up 5 bases and J gave up 8 bases; unmatched junction bases: 5. Here the CDR3 DNA reads TGTGCCAGCAGCGTAGCGGGGCAAACCAACGTCCTGACTTTC. Its protein is CASSVAGQTNVLTF.

This clonotype was seen only a few times. CDR3 sequence reads: CASTQGDGTPNYGYTF. The CDR3 bases are TGTGCCAGCACTCAAGGAGACGGAACGCCTAACTATGGCTACACCTTC. V gene TRBV6-9 combines with J gene TRBJ1-2; D not resolved. Germline values: CDR1 MNHGY, CDR2 SVAAGI. This CDR3 comprises 16 residues. With 7 bases removed from V and 0 bases from J, the gap between germline ends came to 18 bases.

The J gene is TRBJ2-1, the V gene TRBV28, with D perhaps TRBD2 (6 bases). Trimming removed 4 bases at V and 9 bases at J, with 13 bases between. CDR1 is MDHEN, CDR2 SYDVKM, per germline. This CDR3 region has 13 residues. For the CDR3, the DNA is TGTGCCAGCAGTTCAGGACTATCGGCTGAGCAGTTCTTC. Amino acids: CASSSGLSAEQFF.

This clonotype has only a few counts. This rearrangement joins TRBV7-3 to TRBJ2-3, with 9 bases identical to TRBD2. J lost 0 bases, V lost 4 bases, and 5 bases had no gene match. CDR3 length equals 16 residues. Germline V gene lookup returns CDR1 SGHTA and CDR2 FQGTGA. CDR3 in amino acids: CASSYLAGASTDTQYF. The CDR3 coding sequence is TGTGCCAGCAGCTACTTAGCGGGGGCGAGCACAGATACGCAGTATTTT.

The chain employs TRBV7-9 and TRBJ2-3; tentative D call: TRBD2 (5 bases). V dropped 4 bases and J dropped 6 bases, with 8 bases sitting between them. Germline V gene sequence: CDR1 SEHNR, CDR2 FQNEAQ (reference sequence). The CDR3 has 12 amino acids. The CDR3 DNA follows: TGTGCCAGCAGCTCAATAGCGGATACGCAGTATTTT. Protein sequence: CASSSIADTQYF.

The sample holds a few counts of this clonotype. V usage is TRBV29-1 and J usage is TRBJ2-7, with TRBD1 identical over 10 bases. The length of the CDR3 is 12 residues. Trimming at V came to 7 bases and at J to 3 bases, leaving 3 bases not matched to a gene. In germline, CDR1 is SQVTM, CDR2 ANQGSEA. CDR3 DNA: TGCAGCGGAAGGACAGGGGGCTACGAGCAGTACTTC. Translation: CSGRTGGYEQYF.

This clonotype has at least ten counts. J is TRBJ2-7 and V is TRBV6-5, with 8 bases that match TRBD1. The CDR3 spans 13 residues. V was pared by 2 bases and J by 9 bases, with 6 bases of the junction left unmatched. Germline CDR1 and CDR2: MNHEY and SVGAGI. CDR3 loop: CASSYGPGGRQYF. In nucleotides, the CDR3 is TGTGCCAGCAGTTACGGGCCAGGGGGCCGGCAGTACTTC.

The chain uses TRBV7-2 and TRBJ2-3, with no clear D. Germline V gene data show CDR1 as SGHTA and CDR2 as FQGNSA. The CDR3 length is 11 residues. The V end lost 3 bases, the J end lost 11 bases, and 9 bases lay between the germline ends. The CDR3 coding sequence is TGTGCCAGCAGCTTGATCGAAGAGCAGTATTTT. Encoded protein: CASSLIEEQYF.

The rearrangement uses TRBV19 and TRBJ2-7; the match to TRBD1 covers 8 bases. CDR1 is LNHDA, CDR2 SQIVND, per germline (reference sequence). The ends lost 10 bases at V and 0 bases at J; junction bases unmatched: 5. The CDR3 covers 13 residues. The CDR3 protein is CATWDRSSYEQYF. CDR3 nucleotide sequence: TGTGCCACTTGGGACAGGAGCTCCTACGAGCAGTACTTC.

Only a few counts were recorded for this clonotype. This chain links TRBV20-1 with TRBJ2-7; tentative D call: TRBD2 (6 bases). CDR1 DFQATT and CDR2 SNEGSKA come from the germline V gene (reference sequence). This CDR3 has 12 amino acids. Between the trimmed V and J ends, which lost 5 bases and 3 bases, there was a span of 11 bases. CDR3 protein: CSAAGLLYEQYF. The CDR3, as DNA: TGCAGTGCTGCGGGACTTCTCTACGAGCAGTACTTC.

There are a few counts of this clonotype. The chain has TRBV4-3 and TRBJ2-7, with TRBD2 matching over 13 bases. CDR1 and CDR2 (germline): LGHNA, YSLEER. With V trimmed by 3 bases and J by 2 bases, 4 bases remained unmatched. The CDR3 is made up of 16 amino acids. The CDR3 loop reads CASSHAGTSGTYEQYF. CDR3 DNA sequence: TGCGCCAGCAGCCACGCCGGGACTAGCGGGACCTACGAGCAGTACTTC.